One T cell receptor beta chain is described in this entry. In terms of age and location, participants ranged from roughly 18 to 100 years and lived in about 25 US areas. Up to 2 weeks before entering the study, exposed participants had met a COVID-19 case. Germline loops: CDR1 MNHNY, CDR2 SVGAGI (reference sequence). The length of the CDR3 is 14 residues. V dropped 6 bases and J dropped 3; count of bases not matched to a gene: 4. As handled by the study authors: Amplification of reference gene primers provided the estimated nucleated cell counts. Measured with immunoSEQ multiplex PCR; TCRdb has only the in-frame clones, and not every one. The V and J calls and clone size come from that table; D and trimming were worked out from the DNA. Of roughly 250,000 clones in the sample, 85% to 90% were seen once. The data were obtained in a study of blood T cell repertoires in COVID-19. Study-wide background: The study drew acute and convalescent COVID-19 samples from the United States, Italy and Spain.

This clonotype was obtained from a man in his forties or fifties who had been exposed to COVID-19. The chain uses TRBV6-6 and TRBJ2-3, with 9 bases that match TRBD1. The material sequenced was PBMCs or T cells enriched from blood (not recorded which). In DNA form, the CDR3 reads TGTGCCAGCAGACCGACAGGGGGAACAGATACGCAGTATTTT. Protein: CASRPTGGTDTQYF.